A selection of T cell receptor beta chains follows, all from one sample in a study of lymphopenia after photon versus proton radiotherapy. The protocol was immunoSEQ multiplex PCR, while the TCRdb copy is restricted to in-frame clones and leaves out a portion. Counted here are about 45,000 clones, 85% occurring once; the ten biggest clones make up over 2%. The source material was peripheral blood, sampled from a patient treated with photon-based radiotherapy. Receptor source: a man aged 35-49 years with gastric cancer. Each CDR3 is given without its conserved first and last residue. The size field is filled for only some rows; it gives once, few, many or a size class.

TRBV6-6	TRBJ1-2	NA	ASSYSNQGGT
TRBV19	TRBJ2-3	NA	ASSGVAGTDTQY
TRBV2	TRBJ2-7	NA	ASREDRNSYEQY
TRBV25-1	TRBJ2-7	NA	ASRRTSGTYEQY
TRBV6-6	TRBJ2-7	NA	ASRYTGTGSYEQY
TRBV5-1	TRBJ1-2	NA	ASSLQGMEGYT
TRBV4-3	TRBJ2-2	NA	ASSQEVGNTGELF
TRBV19	TRBJ1-3	NA	ASSTGTVMGNTIY
TRBV6-1	TRBJ2-3	NA	ASSGVFGDNTQY
TRBV18	TRBJ1-2	NA	ASSPRAFYGYT
TRBV29-1	TRBJ2-5	NA	SVVRGVETQY
TRBV23-1	TRBJ2-6	NA	ASSGIPQQSRANVLT
TRBV2	TRBJ2-7	NA	ASSEELGSYEQY
TRBV7-2	TRBJ2-7	NA	ASSPRQFSGDEQY
TRBV7-9	TRBJ2-7	NA	ASSSMGAGTANLV
TRBV11-1	TRBJ2-1	NA	ASSLGDSYSSYNEQF
TRBV6-6	TRBJ1-2	NA	ASANGDNYGYT
TRBV30	TRBJ1-2	NA	AWALDSYGYT
TRBV29-1	TRBJ2-7	NA	SVEERLTSGIHEQY
TRBV6-5	TRBJ1-2	NA	ASKRGGQGNYGYT
TRBV19	TRBJ1-1	NA	ASSEYMNTEAF
TRBV27	NA	once	ASSLSGGSGGEQY
TRBV4-1	TRBJ2-3	NA	ASSQGGDTQY
TRBV11-1	TRBJ2-5	NA	ASSLQETQY
TRBV5-1	TRBJ1-4	NA	ASSGPGVIGEKLF
TRBV11-2	TRBJ2-1	NA	ASSLRGDSSYNEQF
TRBV2	TRBJ1-1	NA	ASSERNRGVNTEAF
TRBV5-4	TRBJ1-5	NA	ASSLGGRNQPQH
TRBV19	TRBJ1-1	NA	ASSSRAEAF
TRBV18	TRBJ2-7	NA	ASSPAGGYEQY
TRBV7-9	TRBJ1-4	medium-sized	ASSQAERGLNEKLF
TRBV4-3	TRBJ1-4	NA	ASSQTLNEKLF
TRBV5-5	TRBJ2-7	NA	ASTPAGGGYHEQY
TRBV18	TRBJ1-2	once	ASSSDSFYGYT